These 13 T cell receptor beta chains came from one sample sequenced in a study of T cells in Graves' hyperthyroidism and ophthalmopathy. Amplification of TCR beta CDR3 regions used RNA as the template. With the HTBI primer set, the TCR CDR3 went through a first round of RT-PCR. TCRdb analysed the multiplex PCR reads with MiXCR anew, one entry per CDR3 protein. The profile shows under 400,000 distinct CDR3 sequences, around a sixth of them singletons. The source material was blood. The receptors here all came from a woman in her forties or fifties with Graves' hyperthyroidism.

V is TRBV5-6 and J is TRBJ2-1, with 7 bases matching TRBD1. Losses at the gene ends were 6 bases for V and 2 bases for J; bases not matched to a gene: 11. The CDR3 loop spans 16 amino acids. Germline V gene data show CDR1 as SGHDT and CDR2 as YYEEEE. In DNA, the CDR3 is TGTGCCAGCAACAAGACCCGGGACAGCCCCTACAATGAGCAGTTCTTC. Translated, it gives CASNKTRDSPYNEQFF.

This clonotype was observed a few times. The CDR3 sequence: CASSFLVWGAETEAFF. For the CDR3, the DNA is TGTGCCAGCAGTTTCCTGGTTTGGGGGGCAGAGACTGAAGCTTTCTTT. The chain uses TRBV12-3 or TRBV12-4 and TRBJ1-1, with D tentatively TRBD1 (6 bases). The CDR3 length is 16 residues. Trimming removed 3 bases at V and 5 bases at J, with 19 bases between.

In its sample, this clonotype was seen a few times. This chain uses TRBV20-1 with TRBJ2-1; D remains unclear. Germline lookup yields CDR1 DFQATT and CDR2 SNEGSKA (reference sequence). The V end was cut by 0 bases, the J end by 7 bases, with 10 bases between. The CDR3 length is 13 residues. This CDR3 is CSARDSLRNEQFF. The CDR3 DNA reads TGCAGTGCTAGAGATTCCCTCCGGAATGAGCAGTTCTTC.

This clonotype was recorded many times. The chain is built from TRBV7-8 and TRBJ1-2; TRBD1 matches 11 bases. V shed 4 bases and J 4 bases; nucleotides not matched to a gene: 5. There are 15 residues in the CDR3. CDR1 is SGHVS, CDR2 FQNEAQ, per germline. This CDR3 reads CASSYGDRGGYGYTF. CDR3 in DNA: TGTGCCAGCAGCTACGGGGACAGGGGGGGCTATGGCTACACCTTC.

There are a few counts of this clonotype. V gene TRBV7-9 combines with J gene TRBJ2-1, with TRBD2 matching over 10 bases. Unmatched junction bases numbered 9, after V lost 4 bases and J lost 3 bases. The CDR3 length is 17 residues. Germline CDR1 and CDR2: SEHNR and FQNEAQ (reference sequence). CDR3 protein: CASSSTLTSGDYNEQFF. CDR3 nucleotide sequence: TGTGCCAGCAGCTCAACCCTCACTAGCGGGGACTACAATGAGCAGTTCTTC.

A single count supports this clonotype. A much larger clonotype is one base distant, so this may be a read error. The chain carries TRBV5-1 and TRBJ1-2; TRBD1 matches 7 bases. Germline V CDR1 and CDR2: SGHRS, YFSETQ. Unmatched junction bases numbered 10, after V lost 6 bases and J lost 5 bases. The CDR3 runs 14 residues. The CDR3 nucleotides read TGCGCCAGCAACTTCACCGGGACAGAGTATGGCTACACCTTC. Amino acids: CASNFTGTEYGYTF.

In this sample, this clonotype turned up many times. The genes are TRBV7-2 and TRBJ2-3, with TRBD2 matching 11 bases. V gave up 0 bases and J gave up 3 bases; unmatched junction bases: 14. The CDR3 runs 20 residues. Per the germline V gene, CDR1 is SGHTA and CDR2 is FQGNSA. The CDR3 DNA reads as TGTGCCAGCAGCTTAGCCTCCAGTCTCCTACTAGCGGGGGTAACAGATACGCAGTATTTT. Translated: CASSLASSLLLAGVTDTQYF.

This clonotype was seen many times. This chain joins TRBV6-6 and TRBJ1-6; D is ambiguous. Per the germline V gene, CDR1 is MNHNY and CDR2 is SVGAGI (reference sequence). V was clipped by 2 bases and J by 0 bases, with 8 bases between them. This CDR3 has 16 residues. As DNA, the CDR3 is TGTGCCAGCAGTTACCGGTTGAGCTCCTATAATTCACCCCTCCACTTT. It specifies CASSYRLSSYNSPLHF.

V is TRBV28 and J is TRBJ1-1; 8 nucleotides match TRBD1. Losses at the gene ends were 1 base for V and 1 base for J; bases not matched to a gene: 2. The CDR3 spans 15 residues. Germline CDR1 and CDR2: MDHEN and SYDVKM. CDR3: CASSLFGTGNTEAFF. The CDR3 DNA is TGTGCCAGCAGTTTATTCGGGACAGGGAACACTGAAGCTTTCTTT.

This clonotype has ten or more counts. The chain uses TRBV28 and TRBJ1-5, with TRBD1 matching over 9 bases. The length of the CDR3 is 15 residues. Germline assignment: CDR1 MDHEN and CDR2 SYDVKM. Trimming removed 6 bases from V and 2 bases from J; junction bases left unmatched: 5. The CDR3 sequence: CASSDRGLGNQPQHF. CDR3 DNA sequence: TGTGCCAGCAGCGACAGGGGGTTGGGCAATCAGCCCCAGCATTTT.

This clonotype turned up a few times. The V and J genes are TRBV5-1 and TRBJ2-2; 13 nucleotides match TRBD2. CDR3 size: 16 residues. Germline V lookup: CDR1 SGHRS, CDR2 YFSETQ. J gave up 0 bases and V 4 bases, and 0 bases lay outside the gene matches. The CDR3 loop is CASSGTSGTNTGELFF. The CDR3 bases are TGCGCCAGCAGCGGGACTAGCGGGACGAACACCGGGGAGCTGTTTTTT. The entire variable domain, with the rest obtained from reference TRBV5-1 and TRBJ2-2, is as follows: KAGVTQTPRYLIKTRGQQVTLSCSPISGHRSVSWYQQTPGQGLQFLFEYFSETQRNKGNFPGRFSGRQFSNSRSEMNVSTLELGDSALYLCASSGTSGTNTGELFFGEGSRLTVL.

This clonotype occurred many times. The genes are TRBV30 and TRBJ2-5; D is unclear. Between the trimmed V and J ends, which lost 3 bases and 4 bases, there was a span of 12 bases. Per the germline V gene, CDR1 is GTSNPN and CDR2 is SVGIG (reference sequence). This CDR3 is 13 amino acids long. CDR3 loop: CAWSRPYAETQYF. CDR3 nucleotides: TGTGCCTGGAGCCGGCCATACGCAGAGACCCAGTACTTC.

A few counts support this clonotype. The V call is TRBV28, the J call TRBJ2-7, with no clear D. The CDR3 is 14 amino acids. The V and J ends lost 8 bases and 0 bases respectively, with 14 bases between them. In germline, CDR1 is MDHEN, CDR2 SYDVKM. The CDR3 loop reads CASRTRTSSYEQYF. CDR3 bases: TGTGCCAGCCGCACCCGGACCAGCTCCTACGAGCAGTACTTC.